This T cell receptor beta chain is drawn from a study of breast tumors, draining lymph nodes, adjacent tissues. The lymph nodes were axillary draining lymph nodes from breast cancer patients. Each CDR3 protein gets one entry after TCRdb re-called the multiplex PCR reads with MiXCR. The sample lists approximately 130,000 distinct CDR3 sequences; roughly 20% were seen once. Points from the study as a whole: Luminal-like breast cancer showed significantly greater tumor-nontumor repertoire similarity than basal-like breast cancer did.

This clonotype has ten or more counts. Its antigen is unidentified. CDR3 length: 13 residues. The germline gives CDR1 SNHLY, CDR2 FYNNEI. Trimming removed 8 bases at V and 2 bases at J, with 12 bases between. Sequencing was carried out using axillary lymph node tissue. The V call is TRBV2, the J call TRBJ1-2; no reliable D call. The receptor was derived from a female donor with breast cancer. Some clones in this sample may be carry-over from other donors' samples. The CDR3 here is CASRRNANYGYTF. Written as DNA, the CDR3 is TGTGCCAGCCGGAGGAACGCCAACTATGGCTACACCTTC.